These T cell receptor beta chains were read from a single sample in a study of blood T cell repertoires in COVID-19. Clones were read by immunoSEQ multiplex PCR, and TCRdb kept only the in-frame ones, dropping some. The table includes approximately 67,000 clones, more than 85% detected once. The sequenced sample was peripheral blood. These receptors were obtained from a woman aged 55-69 years with active COVID-19. CDR3s include the opening cysteine and the closing phenylalanine or tryptophan. D genes are given only for firm matches. Size is stated for part of the rows, as once, few or many counts, or as a class when the clone is expanded.

. TRBD1 TRBJ2-2 TRBV29-1 CSVDRGPNTGELFF TGCAGCGTCGACAGGGGGCCGAACACCGGGGAGCTGTTTTTT
. TRBD2 TRBJ2-4 TRBV7-2 CASSPGLAGGRAKNIQYF TGTGCCAGCAGCCCAGGACTAGCGGGAGGGCGAGCCAAAAACATTCAGTACTTC
. TRBD1 TRBJ2-7 TRBV5-1 CASSSRGQGTLEQYF TGCGCCAGCAGCTCACGGGGACAGGGTACCCTGGAGCAGTACTTC
. TRBD1 TRBJ2-5 TRBV5-1 CASSFRDRLQETQYF TGCGCCAGCAGCTTCCGGGACAGACTCCAAGAGACCCAGTACTTC
once . TRBJ2-2 TRBV7-9 CASSFGFRWAGATGELFF TGTGCCAGCAGCTTTGGGTTTCGGTGGGCAGGGGCCACCGGGGAGCTGTTTTTT
few TRBD1 TRBJ1-5 TRBV18 CASLQGQNQPQHF TGTGCCAGCTTACAGGGGCAGAATCAGCCCCAGCATTTT
. . TRBJ2-4 TRBV29-1 CSVAGGNIQYF TGCAGCGTTGCAGGGGGGAACATTCAGTACTTC
. TRBD1 TRBJ2-2 TRBV5-1 CASSYTGASTGELFF TGCGCCAGCAGCTATACAGGGGCCAGCACCGGGGAGCTGTTTTTT
. TRBD1 TRBJ1-1 TRBV11-2 CASSLYRDRERAEAFF TGTGCCAGCAGCTTATATCGGGACAGGGAACGGGCTGAAGCTTTCTTT
. TRBD1 TRBJ2-6 TRBV30 CAGYGTGASGANVLTF TGTGCCGGGTACGGGACAGGGGCGTCTGGGGCCAACGTCCTGACTTTC
. TRBD2 TRBJ2-3 TRBV29-1 CSAGLAGGGRTRDTQYF TGCAGCGCGGGACTAGCGGGAGGGGGTCGTACACGAGATACGCAGTATTTT
. TRBD1 TRBJ1-5 TRBV19 CASISGGGSNQPQHF TGTGCCAGCATTTCAGGGGGCGGGAGCAATCAGCCCCAGCATTTT
once . TRBJ2-1 TRBV1 CTSSQDLKGTGERNEQFF TGCACCAGCAGCCAAGATTTGAAGGGTACGGGAGAGAGGAATGAGCAGTTCTTC
. . TRBJ2-1 TRBV18 CASSTGQPRNEQFF TGTGCCAGCTCGACAGGACAGCCTCGCAATGAGCAGTTCTTC
. . TRBJ2-1 TRBV11-2 CASSFSFMEQFF TGTGCCAGCAGCTTCTCGTTTATGGAGCAGTTCTTC
. . TRBJ2-1 TRBV15 CATSSLPTTGEQFF TGTGCCACCAGCAGCCTACCTACCACGGGTGAGCAGTTCTTC
. TRBD1 TRBJ2-2 TRBV24-1 CATRTGGAAGELFF TGTGCCACCCGGACAGGGGGCGCAGCCGGGGAGCTGTTTTTT
. TRBD2 TRBJ2-1 TRBV3-1/TRBV3-2 CASSQATSINEQFF TGTGCCAGCAGCCAAGCGACTAGCATCAATGAGCAGTTCTTC
. . TRBJ2-7 TRBV4-1 CASSQDRGGRTGRMSEQYF TGCGCCAGCAGCCAAGATCGGGGGGGGAGGACAGGAAGAATGTCCGAGCAGTACTTC
. . TRBJ1-5 TRBV9 CASSVEGVDQPQHF TGTGCCAGCAGCGTAGAGGGGGTGGATCAGCCCCAGCATTTT
. . TRBJ1-2 TRBV28 CASSLVQGGVSYGYTF TGTGCCAGCAGCCTTGTCCAGGGCGGTGTGAGCTATGGCTACACCTTC
. . TRBJ2-1 TRBV4-2 CASSQRRDYPSSYNEQFF TGTGCCAGCAGCCAAAGGCGCGACTATCCGAGCTCCTACAATGAGCAGTTCTTC
. . TRBJ1-1 TRBV28 CASSFGGYTEAFF TGTGCCAGCAGTTTTGGGGGGTACACTGAAGCTTTCTTT
. . TRBJ2-5 TRBV10-1 CASSDGGREETQYF TGCGCCAGCAGTGACGGTGGGAGAGAAGAGACCCAGTACTTC
. . TRBJ1-1 TRBV6-4 CASRRGSENTEAFF TGTGCCAGCAGAAGGGGCAGTGAGAACACTGAAGCTTTCTTT
few TRBD1 TRBJ2-1 TRBV7-9 CASSQAGTGGREQFF TGTGCCAGCAGTCAGGCCGGGACAGGGGGGCGTGAGCAGTTCTTC
. TRBD2 TRBJ2-1 TRBV5-4 CASSSPSGRAERSYNEQFF TGTGCCAGCAGTTCCCCTAGCGGGAGGGCCGAACGTTCCTACAATGAGCAGTTCTTC
. . TRBJ1-4 TRBV4-2 CASSQGRTGNEKLFF TGTGCCAGCAGCCAAGGGAGGACGGGGAATGAAAAACTGTTTTTT
. TRBD2 TRBJ2-1 TRBV9 CASSVEHGAGVNNEQFF TGTGCCAGCAGCGTAGAACACGGAGCGGGAGTAAACAATGAGCAGTTCTTC
. TRBD2 TRBJ2-1 TRBV24-1 CATSEVTSGSNEQFF TGTGCCACCAGTGAGGTTACTAGCGGGAGCAATGAGCAGTTCTTC
. TRBD1 TRBJ2-1 TRBV2 CASSERGQISYNEQFF TGTGCCAGCAGTGAGAGGGGGCAAATCTCCTACAATGAGCAGTTCTTC
. TRBD2 TRBJ2-7 TRBV3-1/TRBV3-2 CASSQALAGGSGEQYF TGTGCCAGCAGCCAAGCACTAGCGGGAGGTTCGGGGGAGCAGTACTTC
. TRBD2 TRBJ2-3 TRBV5-6 CASSYRLAGAEDTQYF TGTGCCAGCAGCTATCGACTAGCGGGAGCGGAGGATACGCAGTATTTT
. TRBD1 TRBJ1-1 TRBV27 CASSPQGADTEAFF TGTGCCAGCAGTCCACAGGGGGCCGACACTGAAGCTTTCTTT
once TRBD2 TRBJ2-3 TRBV10-3 CAISWTSGASTDTQYF TGTGCCATCAGTTGGACTAGCGGGGCTAGCACAGATACGCAGTATTTT
few TRBD1 TRBJ1-4 TRBV7-2 CASSGQGYEKLFF TGTGCCAGCAGCGGACAGGGTTATGAAAAACTGTTTTTT
. . TRBJ2-5 TRBV3-1/TRBV3-2 CASSHYPETQYF TGTGCCAGCAGCCATTATCCAGAGACCCAGTACTTC
. TRBD1 TRBJ1-1 TRBV28 CASNGQGTGEAFF TGTGCCAGCAACGGACAGGGAACGGGAGAAGCTTTCTTT
. . TRBJ1-5 TRBV2 CASSLLEGSGNQPQHF TGTGCCAGCAGCCTCCTGGAGGGCTCGGGCAATCAGCCCCAGCATTTT
. TRBD1 TRBJ1-6 TRBV9 CASSVYQGVNSPLHF TGTGCCAGCAGCGTGTACCAGGGGGTAAACTCACCCCTCCACTTT
. . TRBJ2-3 TRBV27 CARTSGWSTDTQYF TGTGCCAGGACAAGCGGCTGGAGCACAGATACGCAGTATTTT
. . TRBJ2-3 TRBV27 CASRARRGKDTQYF TGTGCCAGCAGGGCCCGGCGGGGAAAGGATACGCAGTATTTT
. . TRBJ2-7 TRBV10-2 CASSLRGTYEQYF TGCGCCAGCAGCCTCAGGGGCACCTACGAGCAGTACTTC
. . TRBJ1-1 TRBV19 CASRGDTEAFF TGTGCCAGTAGAGGGGACACTGAAGCTTTCTTT
. . TRBJ1-1 TRBV3-1/TRBV3-2 CASSQDSYTEAFF TGTGCCAGCAGCCAAGATTCTTACACTGAAGCTTTCTTT
. . TRBJ2-3 TRBV5-1 CASNRGGSGRDTQYF TGCGCCAGCAACAGGGGCGGGAGCGGGAGAGATACGCAGTATTTT
. TRBD1 TRBJ2-5 TRBV2 CASRRGASGGETQYF TGTGCCAGCAGGAGGGGTGCGTCAGGGGGAGAGACCCAGTACTTC
. . TRBJ1-5 TRBV7-9 CASSRIDSNQPQHF TGTGCCAGCAGCCGTATAGATAGCAATCAGCCCCAGCATTTT
. . TRBJ2-7 TRBV5-8 CASSFPGSYYEQYF TGTGCCAGCAGCTTCCCAGGGTCTTACTACGAGCAGTACTTC
. . TRBJ2-2 TRBV11-2 CASSTRGGGTGELFF TGTGCCAGCAGCACAAGGGGAGGGGGAACCGGGGAGCTGTTTTTT
. . TRBJ1-3 TRBV28 CASRFTGSGNTIYF TGTGCCAGCAGATTTACAGGATCTGGAAACACCATATATTTT
. TRBD1 TRBJ2-3 TRBV18 CASSPTGGDSTDTQYF TGTGCCAGCTCACCGACAGGGGGCGATAGCACAGATACGCAGTATTTT
few . TRBJ2-1 TRBV19 CASRELADNEQFF TGTGCCAGTAGGGAACTAGCCGACAATGAGCAGTTCTTC
. TRBD1 TRBJ2-7 TRBV28 CASSHKTGSYEQYF TGTGCCAGCAGCCACAAGACAGGGTCCTACGAGCAGTACTTC
few TRBD1 TRBJ2-1 TRBV3-1/TRBV3-2 CASSRDRAMNEQFF TGTGCCAGCAGCCGGGACAGGGCAATGAATGAGCAGTTCTTC